In this sample, the clone carrying this T cell receptor beta chain turned up a few times. Its antigen is still unknown. The germline gives CDR1 SGHNT, CDR2 YENEEA. There are 17 residues in the CDR3. Trimming removed 0 bases from V and 1 base from J, with 13 bases in between. The data were obtained in a study of post-analysis software for immune sequencing data. Study findings and constraints: Normalized Chao1 diversity was significantly reduced in patients versus controls. Patients carried roughly five TRBV segments more frequently than controls did, and TRBV5-6, TRBV5-1 and TRBV20-1 were among them.

Incorporated into the TCR beta cDNA libraries were unique molecular identifiers, which served to reduce PCR and sequencing biases. One entry per CDR3 protein, called by TCRdb with MiXCR from the PCR reads. The data hold 700,000 to 900,000 distinct CDR3 sequences, with around 42% observed a single time. The origin of this receptor is a girl aged 5-17 years with multiple sclerosis. Sequencing was done on a sample of blood. The J gene is TRBJ2-4, the V gene TRBV11-3, with D possibly TRBD2 on 6 matching bases. This CDR3 is CASSLDLTRRAKNIQYF. The DNA for the CDR3 is TGTGCCAGCAGCTTAGACCTGACTAGGCGGGCCAAAAACATTCAGTACTTC. Supplemented by reference TRBV11-3 and TRBJ2-4, the full variable domain reads EAGVVQSPRYKIIEKKQPVAFWCNPISGHNTLYWYLQNLGQGPELLIRYENEEAVDDSQLPKDRFSAERLKGVDSTLKIQPAELGDSAVYLCASSLDLTRRAKNIQYFGAGTRLSVL.